A single sample gave rise to the 31 T cell receptor beta chains below, sequenced in a study of T cell changes during pregnancy in multiple sclerosis. Data came from immunoSEQ multiplex PCR; TCRdb stores just in-frame clones and leaves some out. The sample lists roughly 59,000 clones; about 90% were seen once. The sequences come from peripheral blood, collected in the third trimester of pregnancy. The receptors were gathered from a female donor in good health, enrolled as a control in a pregnancy study.

The V gene is TRBV7-9, the J gene TRBJ2-4; D might be TRBD1 (6 bases). This CDR3 spans 16 amino acids. Germline V gene lookup returns CDR1 SEHNR and CDR2 FQNEAQ (reference sequence). Trimming pared 1 base from V and 6 bases from J, leaving 16 bases between. CDR3 sequence: CASSLVLGGRGNIQYF. The CDR3 region has the DNA TGTGCCAGCAGCTTAGTTTTAGGGGGAAGGGGAAACATTCAGTACTTC.

The rearrangement links TRBV6-5 to TRBJ2-2; tentative D call: TRBD1 (5 bases). Germline CDR1 MNHEY, CDR2 SVGAGI. The CDR3 length is 13 residues. Deletions cut 7 bases from V and 1 base from J, with 7 bases between. The CDR3 DNA is TGTGCCAGCAAAAGGGGGAACACCGGGGAGCTGTTTTTT. Protein: CASKRGNTGELFF.

This chain connects TRBV27 to TRBJ1-1; TRBD1 might be the D (6 bases). The CDR3 length is 14 residues. CDR1 MNHEY and CDR2 SMNVEV come from the germline V gene (reference sequence). Trimming cost V 1 base and J 6 bases, with 12 bases left between them. As DNA, the CDR3 is TGTGCCAGCAGTTTATTAGGGGGAGTGGCTGAAGCTTTCTTT. It encodes CASSLLGGVAEAFF.

The V gene is TRBV20-1, the J gene TRBJ2-7; D is uncertain. The germline gives CDR1 DFQATT, CDR2 SNEGSKA (reference sequence). The CDR3 is 11 amino acids. The germline V and J ends were trimmed by 2 bases and 3 bases, with 5 bases remaining between them. The DNA for the CDR3 is TGCAGTGCTAGAACCGGCTACGAGCAGTACTTC. Translating gives CSARTGYEQYF.

CDR3 coding DNA: TGCGCCAGCAGCTTGGTCGCAGGGGGGTCGGACGAGCAGTACTTC. Amino acids: CASSLVAGGSDEQYF. J is TRBJ2-7 and V is TRBV5-1; a weak D match, TRBD1 (7 bases). Trimming removed 0 bases at V and 5 bases at J, with 15 bases between. The length of the CDR3 is 15 residues. CDR1 and CDR2 (germline): SGHRS, YFSETQ.

As concerns this clone: Other DNA sequences in the same sample also yield this CDR3. This sequence joins TRBV7-9 and TRBJ2-7; TRBD1 might be the D (5 bases). Looked up from germline, CDR1 is SEHNR and CDR2 is FQNEAQ (reference sequence). CDR3 length: 12 residues. The germline V and J ends were trimmed by 2 bases and 7 bases, with 9 bases remaining between them. The CDR3 sequence is CASSLQGYEQYF. In DNA, the CDR3 is TGTGCCAGCAGCTTACAGGGTTATGAGCAGTACTTC.

V and J are TRBV14 and TRBJ1-2; 7 nucleotides match TRBD1. Germline values: CDR1 SGHDN, CDR2 FVKESK. The length of the CDR3 is 16 residues. The J segment lost 5 bases and the V segment lost 2 bases, leaving 11 bases of the junction unmatched. The CDR3 DNA sequence: TGTGCCAGCAGCCAAAGGATGAGACAGGGTTTGTATGGCTACACCTTC. It encodes CASSQRMRQGLYGYTF.

J is TRBJ2-3 and V is TRBV2; 12 bases are a match to TRBD2. CDR1 is SNHLY, CDR2 FYNNEI, per germline. The length of the CDR3 is 16 residues. Trimming cost V 6 bases and J 6 bases; bases outside gene matches: 10. CDR3 region: CASSNGLAGRKDTQYF. The CDR3 DNA reads TGTGCCAGCAGCAACGGACTAGCGGGGAGGAAGGATACGCAGTATTTT.

In its sample, this clone was seen once. The gene calls are TRBV29-1 and TRBJ1-2, with 9 positions matching TRBD1. The CDR3 covers 13 residues. CDR1 SQVTM and CDR2 ANQGSEA come from the germline V gene. The junction had 2 bases not matched to a gene; V was cut back by 0 bases and J by 6 bases. The CDR3 nucleotides read TGCAGCGTTGAAGAAAACAGGGGGCATGGCTACACCTTC. This encodes CSVEENRGHGYTF.

The V gene is TRBV4-1, the J gene TRBJ2-3; 7 bases are a match to TRBD2. Germline V gene lookup returns CDR1 MGHRA and CDR2 YSYEKL. J gave up 6 bases and V 0 bases, and 9 bases lay outside the gene matches. The CDR3 spans 16 residues. CDR3 sequence (DNA): TGCGCCAGCAGCCAAGATGCGCGGGGGACCACGGATACGCAGTATTTT. This gives the protein CASSQDARGTTDTQYF.

The chain joins TRBV5-1 to TRBJ2-7; D may be TRBD1 (5 bases). The CDR3 is 14 amino acids. Germline loops: CDR1 SGHRS, CDR2 YFSETQ. Trimming took off 3 bases at V and 3 bases at J, with 13 bases between the two ends. This CDR3 reads CASSSTGQGYEQYF. The DNA for the CDR3 is TGCGCCAGCAGCTCCACAGGCCAGGGCTACGAGCAGTACTTC.

The chain joins TRBV4-3 to TRBJ2-2; the match to TRBD2 covers 10 bases. This CDR3 comprises 16 residues. Losses at the gene ends were 2 bases for V and 10 bases for J; bases not matched to a gene: 10. The germline V gene encodes CDR1 LGHNA and CDR2 YSLEER. The CDR3 sequence is CASSQLPLAGAAELFF. The CDR3 nucleotides are TGCGCCAGCAGCCAACTTCCTCTAGCGGGGGCCGCGGAGCTGTTTTTT.

J is TRBJ1-4 and V is TRBV27; no clear D. The CDR3 covers 13 residues. Trimming cost V 6 bases and J 3 bases, with 8 bases left between them. Per the germline V gene, CDR1 is MNHEY and CDR2 is SMNVEV (reference sequence). CDR3 in DNA: TGTGCCAGCAGGAGGTTCGCTAATGAAAAACTGTTTTTT. Translated, it gives CASRRFANEKLFF.

This sequence joins TRBV7-6 and TRBJ2-3; D might be TRBD2 (6 bases). V shed 5 bases and J shed 6 bases, with 21 bases lying between them. This CDR3 has 16 amino acids. Germline V CDR1 and CDR2: SGHVS, FNYEAQ. Written as DNA, the CDR3 is TGTGCCAGCAGCCTACGGACTATCCCGGGGATGGATACGCAGTATTTT. Its protein product is CASSLRTIPGMDTQYF.

This chain uses TRBV7-2 with TRBJ2-7, with TRBD2 matching 7 bases. Germline V gene sequence: CDR1 SGHTA, CDR2 FQGNSA. The CDR3 has 13 amino acids. Trimming took 3 bases from V and 6 from J; bases not matched to a gene: 5. This CDR3 reads CASSFGLVSEQYF. In nucleotides, the CDR3 is TGTGCCAGCAGCTTCGGACTAGTCTCCGAGCAGTACTTC.

V usage is TRBV25-1 and J usage is TRBJ2-1, with D perhaps matching TRBD1 (5 bases). The CDR3 sequence is 16 residues long. V lost 7 bases and J 2 bases, leaving 18 bases between the germline ends. Germline lookup yields CDR1 MGHDK and CDR2 SYGVNS. The CDR3 bases are TGTGCCAGCACCCCGAAGACAGCATCGACCTACAATGAGCAGTTCTTC. Translation: CASTPKTASTYNEQFF.

The chain couples TRBV2 to TRBJ1-3; 7 positions agree with TRBD1. V shed 6 bases, J shed 4 bases, and the junction held 6 bases outside the gene matches. Germline assignment: CDR1 SNHLY and CDR2 FYNNEI. The CDR3 runs to 14 residues. The CDR3 region is CASSAQGSGNTIYF. CDR3 DNA: TGTGCCAGCAGCGCACAGGGGTCCGGAAACACCATATATTTT.

This clone was seen just once. The chain links TRBV2 to TRBJ1-1, with TRBD1 matching over 7 bases. J was trimmed by 4 bases and V by 3 bases; bases with no gene match: 8. The CDR3 is 15 amino acids. CDR1 and CDR2 from the germline V gene are SNHLY and FYNNEI. CDR3 bases: TGTGCCAGCAGTGATTATAGGGGGCAGGGCACTGAAGCTTTCTTT. It codes for CASSDYRGQGTEAFF.

V usage is TRBV18 and J usage is TRBJ1-2; no firm D call. This CDR3 is 13 amino acids long. Trimming pared 2 bases from V and 6 bases from J, leaving 10 bases between. Per the germline V gene, CDR1 is KGHSH and CDR2 is LQKENI. Here the CDR3 DNA reads TGTGCCAGCTCACCAATCGGGGAGAATGGCTACACCTTC. This codes for CASSPIGENGYTF.

This chain connects TRBV7-8 to TRBJ1-4; maybe TRBD1 (5 bases). Germline CDR1 is SGHVS and CDR2 is FQNEAQ. V was clipped by 8 bases and J by 7 bases, with 8 bases between them. CDR3 length: 11 amino acids. CDR3 loop: CASGQTEKLFF. The CDR3 bases are TGTGCCAGCGGACAAACTGAAAAACTGTTTTTT.

The chain joins TRBV11-2 to TRBJ2-3; TRBD1 aligns across 7 bases. Looked up from germline, CDR1 is SGHAT and CDR2 is FQNNGV. The V segment lost 3 bases and the J segment 3 bases; nucleotides outside the gene matches: 12. The CDR3 has 17 amino acids. In DNA form, the CDR3 reads TGTGCCAGCAGCTTTCCACAAGGGGGCTCGAAAACAGATACGCAGTATTTT. Translation: CASSFPQGGSKTDTQYF.

The J gene is TRBJ1-5, the V gene TRBV7-2, with 7 bases identical to TRBD1. Trimming at V came to 0 bases and at J to 3 bases, leaving 5 bases not matched to a gene. The germline V gene encodes CDR1 SGHTA and CDR2 FQGNSA. The length of the CDR3 is 16 residues. The CDR3 DNA reads TGTGCCAGCAGCTTAGCCGGGGACAGCGTCAATCAGCCCCAGCATTTT. This gives the protein CASSLAGDSVNQPQHF.

This chain connects TRBV19 to TRBJ2-1, with 7 bases matching TRBD1. Germline V lookup: CDR1 LNHDA, CDR2 SQIVND (reference sequence). This CDR3 is built from 12 residues. Trimming at V came to 6 bases and at J to 6 bases, leaving 2 bases not matched to a gene. CDR3 sequence (DNA): TGTGCCAGTAGAAACAGGGGCAATGAGCAGTTCTTC. It translates to CASRNRGNEQFF.

The chain employs TRBV4-2 and TRBJ2-3; D is ambiguous. This CDR3 is built from 12 residues. Germline V gene lookup returns CDR1 LGHNA and CDR2 YNFKEQ. Between the trimmed V and J ends, which lost 0 bases and 11 bases, there was a span of 9 bases. The CDR3 protein is CASSQEKSRQYF. The CDR3 nucleotides read TGTGCCAGCAGCCAAGAAAAGAGTAGGCAGTATTTT.

The chain is built from TRBV11-3 and TRBJ2-7; 9 bases line up with TRBD1. This CDR3 spans 15 amino acids. Germline V lookup: CDR1 SGHNT, CDR2 YENEEA. Trimming at V came to 5 bases and at J to 3 bases, leaving 8 bases not matched to a gene. The CDR3 reads CASSIAGTGIYEQYF. The CDR3 nucleotides are TGTGCCAGCAGCATAGCCGGGACAGGGATCTACGAGCAGTACTTC.

The CDR3 DNA is TGTGCCAGCAGCTTAAGGACAGGGGTCCCTTCACCCCTCCACTTT. This encodes CASSLRTGVPSPLHF. The chain carries TRBV7-3 and TRBJ1-6, with 9 positions matching TRBD1. The CDR3 is made up of 15 amino acids. Germline lookup yields CDR1 SGHTA and CDR2 FQGTGA. The junction had 4 bases not matched to a gene; V was cut back by 1 base and J by 9 bases.

This chain uses TRBV11-1 with TRBJ2-3, with TRBD1 matching 7 bases. V gave up 6 bases and J gave up 5 bases; unmatched junction bases: 11. Germline CDR1 and CDR2: SGHAT and FQDESV (reference sequence). The CDR3 has 15 residues. The DNA of the CDR3 is TGTGCCAGCAGTTCGGTGAGGGGGCCTAAAGATACGCAGTATTTT. Protein sequence: CASSSVRGPKDTQYF.

The chain links TRBV5-1 to TRBJ2-3, with 12 bases lining up with TRBD2. Germline loops: CDR1 SGHRS, CDR2 YFSETQ. The CDR3 has 16 amino acids. J gave up 2 bases and V 6 bases, and 7 bases lay outside the gene matches. The DNA of the CDR3 is TGCGCCAGCATGCAGAGGACTAGCGGGGTCACAGATACGCAGTATTTT. Translating it yields CASMQRTSGVTDTQYF. The full variable domain, completed using reference TRBV5-1 and TRBJ2-3, is KAGVTQTPRYLIKTRGQQVTLSCSPISGHRSVSWYQQTPGQGLQFLFEYFSETQRNKGNFPGRFSGRQFSNSRSEMNVSTLELGDSALYLCASMQRTSGVTDTQYFGPGTRLTVL.

The rearrangement uses TRBV28 and TRBJ1-2, with 9 nucleotides matching TRBD1. V dropped 5 bases and J dropped 0; count of bases not matched to a gene: 4. The CDR3 covers 15 residues. From germline, CDR1 is MDHEN and CDR2 SYDVKM. In nucleotides, the CDR3 is TGTGCCAGCAGTAATTACAGGGGGCCTAACTATGGCTACACCTTC. Protein sequence: CASSNYRGPNYGYTF.

CDR3 DNA sequence: TGCGCCAGCAGCTTGGCGGGACAGGGTAGCAATCAGCCCCAGCATTTT. Protein sequence: CASSLAGQGSNQPQHF. The rearrangement uses TRBV5-1 and TRBJ1-5, with 9 bases aligning to TRBD1. The CDR3 runs 16 residues. Trimming took 0 bases from V and 0 from J; bases not matched to a gene: 1. Per germline, CDR1 SGHRS and CDR2 YFSETQ.

The rearrangement joins TRBV5-1 to TRBJ2-2; D perhaps matches TRBD1 (6 bases). The germline V gene has CDR1 SGHRS and CDR2 YFSETQ. CDR3 length: 16 amino acids. V was trimmed by 1 base and J by 0 bases, leaving 10 bases between them. The CDR3 DNA sequence: TGCGCCAGCAGCTTGATGGGGGCACCGAACACCGGGGAGCTGTTTTTT. This codes for CASSLMGAPNTGELFF.